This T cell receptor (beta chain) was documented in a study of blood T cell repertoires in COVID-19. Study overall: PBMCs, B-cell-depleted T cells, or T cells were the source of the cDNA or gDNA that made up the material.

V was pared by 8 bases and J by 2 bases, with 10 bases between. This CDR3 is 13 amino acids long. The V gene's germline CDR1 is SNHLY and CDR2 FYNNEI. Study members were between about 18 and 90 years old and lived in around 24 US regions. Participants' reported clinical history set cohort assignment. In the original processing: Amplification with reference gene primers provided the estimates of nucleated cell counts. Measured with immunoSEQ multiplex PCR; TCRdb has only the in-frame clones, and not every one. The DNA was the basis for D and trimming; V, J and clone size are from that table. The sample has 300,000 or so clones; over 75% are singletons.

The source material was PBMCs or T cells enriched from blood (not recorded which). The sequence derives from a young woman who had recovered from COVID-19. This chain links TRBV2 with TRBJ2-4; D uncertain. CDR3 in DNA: TGTGCCAGCCAGGTCGGTTCCAAAAACATTCAGTACTTC. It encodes CASQVGSKNIQYF.